The text below deals with one T cell receptor (beta chain). The antigen is unknown. All donors came from Russia, were Caucasian and healthy, and spanned ages about 6 to 95. A second roughly 6 to 12 cycle PCR used barcoded and J-beta primers. One entry per CDR3 protein results from TCRdb running MiXCR on the 5' RACE reads. The data show some 780,000 distinct CDR3 sequences, 45% to 70% seen once. The data stem from a study of blood T cells in healthy people across ages. General study points: Changes in expanded clonotypes were possibly confounded, as the CMV status of donors was unknown.

V was shortened by 5 bases and J by 11 bases, with 18 bases between the two germline ends. CDR3 size: 13 residues. The germline V gene encodes CDR1 SGHTA and CDR2 FQGNSA. Sequencing was performed on blood. The chain uses TRBV7-2 and TRBJ1-2; tentatively, D is TRBD1 (5 bases). This clonotype originated in a man aged 35 to 55 in good health. CDR3 sequence reads: CASSVGWEGSYTF. The CDR3 DNA is TGTGCCAGCAGCGTGGGGTGGGAGGGGAGTTACACCTTC.